The rows below give T cell receptor beta chains drawn from one sample of a study of vaccination and CD4 T cells after COVID-19. MiXCR, applied by TCRdb to the PCR reads, yields one record per CDR3 protein. The repertoire holds some 29,000 distinct CDR3 sequences, with approximately 53% as singletons. This specimen was CD4+ T cells from blood, taken about 7 months after SARS-CoV-2 vaccination. These receptors came from a human donor who had recovered from COVID-19. Both conserved end residues are part of each CDR3. Each record gives: clone size, V gene, J gene, D gene, CDR3 protein, CDR3 DNA. The D gene is left open where the match is weak. Rows give clone size only sometimes, using once, few, many, or a class for an expanded clone.

abundance: .; v_gene: TRBV7-9; j_gene: TRBJ2-1; d_gene: .; CDR3aa: CASSHRRQRGGEQFF; CDR3nt: TGTGCCAGCAGCCATAGGAGACAGAGGGGCGGAGAGCAGTTCTTC
abundance: .; v_gene: TRBV6-2/TRBV6-3; j_gene: TRBJ1-1; d_gene: .; CDR3aa: CASAQGNTEAFF; CDR3nt: TGTGCCAGCGCCCAAGGTAACACTGAAGCTTTCTTT
abundance: few; v_gene: TRBV7-2; j_gene: TRBJ2-7; d_gene: TRBD2; CDR3aa: CASSSSGRPYLEQYF; CDR3nt: TGTGCCAGCAGCTCTAGCGGGAGGCCTTATCTTGAGCAGTACTTC
abundance: few; v_gene: TRBV7-2; j_gene: TRBJ2-5; d_gene: TRBD1; CDR3aa: CASSRGQQETQYF; CDR3nt: TGTGCCAGCAGCCGGGGACAGCAAGAGACCCAGTACTTC
abundance: .; v_gene: TRBV2; j_gene: TRBJ1-1; d_gene: .; CDR3aa: CASNGRSNTEAFF; CDR3nt: TGTGCCAGCAATGGACGGTCGAACACTGAAGCTTTCTTT
abundance: .; v_gene: TRBV9; j_gene: TRBJ2-7; d_gene: .; CDR3aa: CASSVGTGTPYEQYF; CDR3nt: TGTGCCAGCAGCGTGGGAACCGGGACTCCCTACGAGCAGTACTTC
abundance: .; v_gene: TRBV7-2; j_gene: TRBJ1-3; d_gene: .; CDR3aa: CASAKGNTIYF; CDR3nt: TGTGCCAGCGCTAAGGGAAACACCATATATTTT
abundance: .; v_gene: TRBV7-7; j_gene: TRBJ2-5; d_gene: TRBD1; CDR3aa: CASSPQGSTRETQYF; CDR3nt: TGTGCTAGCAGCCCACAGGGGAGCACGCGAGAGACCCAGTACTTC
abundance: .; v_gene: TRBV19; j_gene: TRBJ1-1; d_gene: .; CDR3aa: CASSGLGVRDTEAFF; CDR3nt: TGTGCCAGTAGTGGCCTGGGGGTTCGCGACACTGAAGCTTTCTTT
abundance: .; v_gene: TRBV7-9; j_gene: TRBJ1-6; d_gene: TRBD1; CDR3aa: CASSLRGTDNSPLHF; CDR3nt: TGTGCCAGCAGCTTGCGAGGGACAGACAATTCACCCCTCCACTTT
abundance: .; v_gene: TRBV18; j_gene: TRBJ2-5; d_gene: TRBD2; CDR3aa: CASSPLGGGEETQYF; CDR3nt: TGTGCCAGCTCCCCTCTCGGGGGAGGGGAAGAGACCCAGTACTTC
abundance: few; v_gene: TRBV29-1; j_gene: TRBJ2-5; d_gene: .; CDR3aa: CSVTGRFQETQYF; CDR3nt: TGCAGCGTGACGGGACGGTTCCAAGAGACCCAGTACTTC
abundance: .; v_gene: TRBV19; j_gene: TRBJ1-1; d_gene: .; CDR3aa: CASSPLQLNTEAFF; CDR3nt: TGTGCCAGTAGCCCACTCCAGCTGAACACTGAAGCTTTCTTT
abundance: once; v_gene: TRBV7-3; j_gene: TRBJ2-3; d_gene: .; CDR3aa: CASSTYGEDTQYF; CDR3nt: TGTGCCAGCAGTACCTACGGAGAGGATACGCAGTATTTT
abundance: .; v_gene: TRBV27; j_gene: TRBJ2-7; d_gene: TRBD1; CDR3aa: CASSLATGLKRDEQYF; CDR3nt: TGTGCCAGCAGTTTAGCGACAGGGCTAAAGCGAGACGAGCAGTACTTC
abundance: few; v_gene: TRBV6-1; j_gene: TRBJ2-5; d_gene: .; CDR3aa: CATGEGRATQYF; CDR3nt: TGTGCCACAGGAGAAGGGCGGGCGACCCAGTACTTC
abundance: .; v_gene: TRBV6-1; j_gene: TRBJ2-7; d_gene: TRBD1; CDR3aa: CASRPTYRGPSYEQYF; CDR3nt: TGTGCCAGCAGACCAACTTACAGGGGGCCGTCCTACGAGCAGTACTTC
abundance: few; v_gene: TRBV7-8; j_gene: TRBJ2-5; d_gene: .; CDR3aa: CASSLGGLETQYF; CDR3nt: TGTGCCAGCAGCTTAGGAGGACTCGAGACCCAGTACTTC
abundance: few; v_gene: TRBV20-1; j_gene: TRBJ1-5; d_gene: .; CDR3aa: CSARRDSPQPQHF; CDR3nt: TGCAGTGCTAGGAGGGACTCCCCTCAGCCCCAGCATTTT
abundance: .; v_gene: TRBV20-1; j_gene: TRBJ2-7; d_gene: .; CDR3aa: CSAIRGSTYEQYF; CDR3nt: TGCAGTGCTATCCGGGGGTCCACCTACGAGCAGTACTTC
abundance: .; v_gene: TRBV20-1; j_gene: TRBJ2-7; d_gene: TRBD2; CDR3aa: CSARGTSGPYEQYF; CDR3nt: TGCAGTGCTAGGGGGACTAGCGGTCCCTACGAGCAGTACTTC
abundance: few; v_gene: TRBV6-1; j_gene: TRBJ1-2; d_gene: TRBD1; CDR3aa: CASSYGQGIYGYTF; CDR3nt: TGTGCCAGCAGCTATGGACAGGGGATCTATGGCTACACCTTC
abundance: .; v_gene: TRBV7-9; j_gene: TRBJ1-6; d_gene: .; CDR3aa: CASSPGHFLNSPLHF; CDR3nt: TGTGCCAGCAGCCCGGGACACTTCTTGAATTCACCCCTCCACTTT
abundance: once; v_gene: TRBV6-1; j_gene: TRBJ1-3; d_gene: .; CDR3aa: CASSEWGKSAGNTIYF; CDR3nt: TGTGCCAGCAGTGAATGGGGTAAATCAGCTGGAAACACCATATATTTT
abundance: .; v_gene: TRBV9; j_gene: TRBJ2-5; d_gene: TRBD2; CDR3aa: CASSVAGGRQETQYF; CDR3nt: TGTGCCAGCAGCGTAGCGGGAGGGAGGCAAGAGACCCAGTACTTC
abundance: few; v_gene: TRBV20-1; j_gene: TRBJ2-3; d_gene: TRBD2; CDR3aa: CSADTSGHSTDTQYF; CDR3nt: TGCAGTGCTGATACTAGCGGACATAGCACAGATACGCAGTATTTT
abundance: few; v_gene: TRBV7-9; j_gene: TRBJ2-5; d_gene: .; CDR3aa: CASSLPGTLQETQYF; CDR3nt: TGTGCCAGCAGCTTACCCGGGACTTTGCAAGAGACCCAGTACTTC
abundance: few; v_gene: TRBV20-1; j_gene: TRBJ2-5; d_gene: .; CDR3aa: CSATDPGETQYF; CDR3nt: TGCAGTGCTACTGACCCGGGGGAGACCCAGTACTTC
abundance: .; v_gene: TRBV5-1; j_gene: TRBJ2-7; d_gene: .; CDR3aa: CASSLNGNTYEQYF; CDR3nt: TGCGCCAGCAGCTTGAACGGGAACACCTACGAGCAGTACTTC
abundance: .; v_gene: TRBV15; j_gene: TRBJ1-2; d_gene: .; CDR3aa: CATSRDVRYGYTF; CDR3nt: TGTGCCACCAGCAGGGATGTTCGGTATGGCTACACCTTC
abundance: .; v_gene: TRBV7-6; j_gene: TRBJ1-1; d_gene: .; CDR3aa: CASSLGSQVDTEAFF; CDR3nt: TGTGCCAGCAGCTTAGGAAGTCAGGTTGACACTGAAGCTTTCTTT
abundance: few; v_gene: TRBV20-1; j_gene: TRBJ2-5; d_gene: TRBD2; CDR3aa: CSASLADQETQYF; CDR3nt: TGCAGTGCTAGCCTAGCGGACCAAGAGACCCAGTACTTC
abundance: .; v_gene: TRBV24-1; j_gene: TRBJ1-3; d_gene: .; CDR3aa: CATSAPDYTIYF; CDR3nt: TGTGCCACCAGCGCCCCTGATTACACCATATATTTT
abundance: .; v_gene: TRBV7-8; j_gene: TRBJ2-7; d_gene: TRBD2; CDR3aa: CASSLATSGRRYEQYF; CDR3nt: TGTGCCAGCAGCTTAGCGACTAGCGGGAGGCGGTACGAGCAGTACTTC
abundance: .; v_gene: TRBV20-1; j_gene: TRBJ2-4; d_gene: .; CDR3aa: CSARVLTRRVPKNIQYF; CDR3nt: TGCAGTGCTAGAGTCCTCACGAGGAGGGTCCCCAAAAACATTCAGTACTTC
abundance: .; v_gene: TRBV28; j_gene: TRBJ2-7; d_gene: .; CDR3aa: CASSPPPGRSSYEQYF; CDR3nt: TGTGCCAGCAGCCCGCCTCCGGGACGGAGCTCCTACGAGCAGTACTTC
abundance: .; v_gene: TRBV20-1; j_gene: TRBJ1-4; d_gene: .; CDR3aa: CSARVGGTNEKLFF; CDR3nt: TGCAGTGCTAGGGTGGGGGGCACTAATGAAAAACTGTTTTTT
abundance: .; v_gene: TRBV28; j_gene: TRBJ2-5; d_gene: .; CDR3aa: CASSTTGYQETQYF; CDR3nt: TGTGCCAGCAGTACGACAGGCTACCAAGAGACCCAGTACTTC
abundance: .; v_gene: TRBV27; j_gene: TRBJ2-7; d_gene: .; CDR3aa: CASSPRGSTYEQYF; CDR3nt: TGTGCCAGCAGTCCCCGGGGAAGTACCTACGAGCAGTACTTC
abundance: .; v_gene: TRBV7-3; j_gene: TRBJ2-5; d_gene: TRBD1; CDR3aa: CASSPGTGTETQYF; CDR3nt: TGTGCCAGCAGCCCCGGGACAGGGACCGAGACCCAGTACTTC
abundance: once; v_gene: TRBV11-2; j_gene: TRBJ1-5; d_gene: .; CDR3aa: CASSPYLPSNQPQHF; CDR3nt: TGTGCCAGCAGCCCCTACTTGCCGAGCAATCAGCCCCAGCATTTT
abundance: .; v_gene: TRBV6-1; j_gene: TRBJ2-3; d_gene: .; CDR3aa: CASSARPGEGDTQYF; CDR3nt: TGTGCCAGCAGTGCCCGCCCGGGAGAGGGAGATACGCAGTATTTT
abundance: .; v_gene: TRBV29-1; j_gene: TRBJ2-7; d_gene: .; CDR3aa: CSVGEGEQYF; CDR3nt: TGCAGCGTAGGTGAGGGCGAGCAGTACTTC
abundance: .; v_gene: TRBV6-2/TRBV6-3; j_gene: TRBJ2-7; d_gene: TRBD2; CDR3aa: CASSRLSGANSYEQYF; CDR3nt: TGTGCCAGCAGTCGACTTAGCGGGGCTAACTCCTACGAGCAGTACTTC
abundance: .; v_gene: TRBV28; j_gene: TRBJ2-5; d_gene: .; CDR3aa: CASSPTRLETQYF; CDR3nt: TGTGCCAGCAGCCCGACTCGCTTGGAGACCCAGTACTTC
abundance: few; v_gene: TRBV20-1; j_gene: TRBJ2-4; d_gene: .; CDR3aa: CSARGQSGSVDRIQYF; CDR3nt: TGCAGTGCTAGGGGCCAATCTGGTTCGGTCGACCGCATTCAGTACTTC
abundance: .; v_gene: TRBV29-1; j_gene: TRBJ2-5; d_gene: .; CDR3aa: CSVVGRDGAETQYF; CDR3nt: TGCAGCGTTGTGGGGCGGGACGGGGCAGAGACCCAGTACTTC
abundance: .; v_gene: TRBV6-2/TRBV6-3; j_gene: TRBJ1-1; d_gene: .; CDR3aa: CASSYDSKGVNTEAFF; CDR3nt: TGTGCCAGCAGTTATGATAGTAAGGGGGTAAACACTGAAGCTTTCTTT
abundance: .; v_gene: TRBV7-9; j_gene: TRBJ2-1; d_gene: .; CDR3aa: CASSPGGEQFF; CDR3nt: TGTGCCAGCAGCCCCGGTGGTGAGCAGTTCTTC
abundance: .; v_gene: TRBV20-1; j_gene: TRBJ2-7; d_gene: .; CDR3aa: CSANDRRAEYGEQYF; CDR3nt: TGCAGTGCTAATGACAGGAGGGCCGAATACGGCGAGCAGTACTTC